This T cell receptor beta chain emerged from a study of CD8+CD57+ T cells in acquired aplastic anemia. Study at large: CD4+ cells from healthy donors averaged roughly 10 million reads. Study-wide results and limits: Simpson's diversity of CD8+ cells was not significantly different in patients compared with controls. Overlap between patients and controls comprised 25 to 30 CD8+ CDR3 sequences.

Genomic DNA templated the TCR beta VDJ and CDR3 profiling. TCRdb re-derived calls from the reads in MiXCR, one entry per CDR3 protein. The sample has about 200,000 distinct CDR3 sequences, almost 35% seen once; the top ten hold 1.1%. This clonotype occurred a few times. The antigen is unknown. A read error may be the cause here, since a much bigger clone is one base away. The CDR3 is 16 amino acids. In germline, CDR1 is KGHDR, CDR2 SFDVKD. This TCR was recovered from a human donor in good health, serving as a control. The gene calls are TRBV24-1 and TRBJ2-1, with 11 nucleotides matching TRBD2. Sequencing input: sorted CD4+, CD8+, or CD8+CD57+ T cells (not recorded which) from PBMCs. CDR3 DNA: TGTGCCACCAGTGAACCCACTAGCGGGAGTTACAATGAGCAGCTCTTC. It yields the protein CATSEPTSGSYNEQLF.